The table lists the clone carrying this T cell receptor beta chain with many counts. The entry originates in a study of spatial heterogeneity in lung cancer. The study tagged each TCR cDNA molecule with a unique molecular identifier. In TCRdb, the 5' RACE reads were re-called with MiXCR into one record per CDR3 protein. The sample comprises 20,000 or so distinct CDR3 sequences, about 9% of which are singletons, and 30% to 45% rests with the top ten. The CDR3 has 14 amino acids. V lost 6 bases to trimming and J lost 0 bases, with 10 bases between them. The germline V gene has CDR1 MNHEY and CDR2 SVGAGI. Time point given: blood at routine non-recurrence follow-up after resection.

The sequenced sample was PBMCs, obtained at follow-up. J is TRBJ2-3 and V is TRBV6-5; perhaps TRBD1 as D (5 bases). The receptor comes from a female donor with early-stage non-small cell lung cancer. The CDR3 is CASSPGHSTDTQYF. The CDR3 DNA reads as TGTGCCAGCAGCCCAGGACATAGCACAGATACGCAGTATTTT.